These T cell receptor beta chains were read from a single sample in a study of vaccination effects on CD4 cells after COVID-19. Profiling relied on immunoSEQ multiplex PCR, and the TCRdb table lists in-frame clones only, not all of them. The sample yields about 34,000 clones, 73% seen once. These TCRs' antigens remain unknown. Sequenced material: CD4+ T cells from PBMCs cultured with HCoV-OC43 spike peptides, taken before COVID-19 vaccination. The receptors derive from a human donor who received a COVID-19 vaccine. The CDR3 runs from the conserved cysteine through the conserved F or W. A D gene is named only where the DNA matches it firmly. Expanded clones get a size class; other rows say once, few or many, or leave the size out.

clone_size j_call v_call d_call cdr3_aa cdr3_nt
medium-sized TRBJ1-2 TRBV20-1 - CSSGDYTF TGCAGTTCGGGGGACTACACCTTC
few TRBJ1-3 TRBV2 - CASNLVGNTIYF TGTGCCAGCAACCTTGTAGGAAACACCATATATTTT
- TRBJ2-3 TRBV7-9 - CASSFPRDTQYF TGTGCCAGCAGCTTCCCTAGAGATACGCAGTATTTT
- TRBJ1-6 TRBV7-2 TRBD1 CASSLDRGNSPLHF TGTGCCAGCAGCTTGGACAGGGGTAATTCACCCCTCCACTTT
few TRBJ2-7 TRBV2 TRBD2 CASSEGGYEQYF TGTGCCAGCAGTGAGGGAGGGTACGAGCAGTACTTC
- TRBJ1-6 TRBV20-1 - CSASNQGSYNSPLHF TGCAGTGCTAGTAACCAGGGCTCCTATAATTCACCCCTCCACTTT
- TRBJ1-5 TRBV23-1 - CASSQSNSGSSNQPQHF TGCGCCAGCAGTCAATCAAACTCCGGGAGTAGCAATCAGCCCCAGCATTTT
- TRBJ1-5 TRBV9 - CASSVHPDQPQHF TGTGCCAGCAGCGTACATCCTGATCAGCCCCAGCATTTT
- TRBJ2-7 TRBV13 TRBD1 CASSFRQGGPYEQYF TGTGCCAGCAGCTTTCGACAGGGGGGGCCCTACGAGCAGTACTTC
- TRBJ1-6 TRBV21-1 - CASSAGGQGMSPLHF TGTGCCAGCAGCGCCGGGGGACAGGGGATGTCACCCCTCCACTTT